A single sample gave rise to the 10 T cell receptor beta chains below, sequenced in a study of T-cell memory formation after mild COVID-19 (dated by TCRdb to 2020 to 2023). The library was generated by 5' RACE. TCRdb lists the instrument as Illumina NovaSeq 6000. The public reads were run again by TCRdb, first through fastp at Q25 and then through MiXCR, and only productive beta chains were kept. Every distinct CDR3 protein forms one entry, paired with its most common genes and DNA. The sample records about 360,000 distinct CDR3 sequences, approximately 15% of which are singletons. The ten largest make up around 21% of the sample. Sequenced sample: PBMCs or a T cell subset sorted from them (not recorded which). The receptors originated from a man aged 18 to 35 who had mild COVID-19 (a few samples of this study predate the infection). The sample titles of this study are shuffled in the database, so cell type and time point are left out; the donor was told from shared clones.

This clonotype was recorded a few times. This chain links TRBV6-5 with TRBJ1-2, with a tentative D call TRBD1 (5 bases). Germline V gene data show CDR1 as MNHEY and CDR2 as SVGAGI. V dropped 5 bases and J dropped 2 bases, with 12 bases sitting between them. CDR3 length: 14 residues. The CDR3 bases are TGTGCCAGCAGTCGTTCGACAGCCAACTATGGCTACACCTTC. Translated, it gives CASSRSTANYGYTF.

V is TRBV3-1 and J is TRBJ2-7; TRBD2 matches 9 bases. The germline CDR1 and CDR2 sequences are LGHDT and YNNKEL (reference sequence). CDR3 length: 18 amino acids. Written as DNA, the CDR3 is TGTGCCAGCGGCCAACTATATGCGACTAGCGGTATCTCCTACGAGCAGTACGTC. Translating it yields CASGQLYATSGISYEQYV.

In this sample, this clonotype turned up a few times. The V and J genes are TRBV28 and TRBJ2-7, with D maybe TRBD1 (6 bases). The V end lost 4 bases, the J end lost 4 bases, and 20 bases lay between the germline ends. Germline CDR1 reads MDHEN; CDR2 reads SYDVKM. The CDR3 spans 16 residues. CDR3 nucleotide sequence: TGTGCCAGCAGTTCGAACACCGGGACACCACTTTACGAGCAGTACGTC. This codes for CASSSNTGTPLYEQYV.

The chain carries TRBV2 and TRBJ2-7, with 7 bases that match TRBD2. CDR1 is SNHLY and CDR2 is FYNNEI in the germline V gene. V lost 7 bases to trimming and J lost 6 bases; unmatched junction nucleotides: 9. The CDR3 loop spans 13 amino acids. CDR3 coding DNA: TGTGCCAGCAAAGCGGGATACTCCGGCGAGCAGTACGTC. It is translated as CASKAGYSGEQYV.

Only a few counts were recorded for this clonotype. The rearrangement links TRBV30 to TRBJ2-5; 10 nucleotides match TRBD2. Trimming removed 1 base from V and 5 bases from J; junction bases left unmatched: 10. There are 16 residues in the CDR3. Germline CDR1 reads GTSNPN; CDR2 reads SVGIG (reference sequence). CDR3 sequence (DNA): TGTGCCTGGAGTGCGGGGCTAGCGGGGGAGAAGGAGACCCAGTACTTC. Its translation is CAWSAGLAGEKETQYF. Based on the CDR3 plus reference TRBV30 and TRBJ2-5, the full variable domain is SQTIHQWPATLVQPVGSPLSLECTVEGTSNPNLYWYRQAAGRGLQLLFYSVGIGQISSEVPQNLSASRPQDRQFILSSKKLLLSDSGFYLCAWSAGLAGEKETQYFGPGTRLLVL.

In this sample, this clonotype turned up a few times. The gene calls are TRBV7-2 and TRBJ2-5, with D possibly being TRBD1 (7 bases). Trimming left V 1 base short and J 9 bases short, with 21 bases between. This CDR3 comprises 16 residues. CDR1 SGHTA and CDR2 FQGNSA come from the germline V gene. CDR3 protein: CASSLDPGGIPRPQYF. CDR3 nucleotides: TGTGCCAGCAGCTTAGATCCAGGGGGGATCCCTCGACCCCAGTACTTC.

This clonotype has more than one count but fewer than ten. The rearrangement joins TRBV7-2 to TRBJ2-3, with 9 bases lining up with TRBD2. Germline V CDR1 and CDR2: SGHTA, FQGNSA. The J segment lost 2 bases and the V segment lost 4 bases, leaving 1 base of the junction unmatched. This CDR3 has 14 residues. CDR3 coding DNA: TGTGCCAGCAGCTCTAGCGGGGCCACAGATACGCAGTATTTT. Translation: CASSSSGATDTQYF.

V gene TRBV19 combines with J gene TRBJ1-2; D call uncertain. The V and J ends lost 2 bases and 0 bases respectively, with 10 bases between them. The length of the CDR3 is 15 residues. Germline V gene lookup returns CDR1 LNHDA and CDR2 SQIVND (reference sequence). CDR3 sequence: CASSITLRTNYGYTF. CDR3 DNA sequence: TGTGCCAGTAGTATAACCCTAAGGACTAACTATGGCTACACCTTC.

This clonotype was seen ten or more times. The CDR3: CASSLAPGSPNEKLFF. In nucleotides, the CDR3 is TGTGCCAGCAGCTTGGCGCCCGGGTCGCCGAATGAAAAACTGTTTTTT. J is TRBJ1-4 and V is TRBV5-6; D unresolved. V was pared by 0 bases and J by 5 bases, with 14 bases between. The CDR3 loop spans 16 amino acids. Looked up from germline, CDR1 is SGHDT and CDR2 is YYEEEE.

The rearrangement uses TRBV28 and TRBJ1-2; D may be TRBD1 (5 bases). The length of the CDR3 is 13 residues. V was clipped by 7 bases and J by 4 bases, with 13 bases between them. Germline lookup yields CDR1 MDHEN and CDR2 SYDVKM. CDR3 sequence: CASTPDSGYGYTF. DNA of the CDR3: TGTGCCAGCACCCCTGACAGTGGCTATGGCTACACCTTC.